The T cell receptor beta chain described here comes from a study of blood T cell repertoires in COVID-19 (dated by TCRdb to 2018 to 2020). Turning to the overall study: Samples covering the acute and convalescent phases of COVID-19 were provided by collaborators in the United States, Italy and Spain. The repertoires were released in a freely available public database meant as a resource for research on the immune response to SARS-CoV-2. The samples were drawn from the first 160 participants of the ongoing ImmuneRACE study and from 950 to 1,500 subjects provided by 6 global collaborators. The dataset comprised deeply sampled blood TCRbeta repertoires from subjects exposed to, actively infected with, or recovered from COVID-19. The material from the prospective study consisted of cDNA or gDNA derived from T cells, B-cell-depleted T cells, or PBMCs. Where HLA class I and class II types were available, the types were taken from metadata supplied by the sample provider, not from assay-based typing. Nearly every sample came with metadata listing a de-identified subject ID, COVID-19 status, age in years and sex.

What the authors observed across the whole study: How much clinical and demographic metadata was included differed by source and by participant, and the metadata was provided uncurated.

TCRbeta CDR3 regions were amplified from genomic DNA by means of the immunoSEQ Assay, a bias-controlled multiplex PCR. Per the authors' processing: Within the assay, amplification of reference gene primers was used to estimate how many nucleated cells each sample contained. To quantify the absolute abundance of each unique TCRbeta CDR3 rearrangement, sequence reads were collapsed and filtered. For each sample, productive Simpson clonality was calculated as the square root of Simpson's diversity index over productive rearrangements. The source is immuneACCESS, and TCRdb retained only in-frame sequences with V and J called. Part of the clones is not carried over; for the studies checked, unresolved V genes explain less than half of this, and the remainder is unexplained. The D gene and trimming were derived from the DNA, and the V and J assignments and clone size from that table. The sample has 50,000 to 60,000 clones on record, approximately 90% of them singletons. The top ten constitute approximately 6.2% of the sample.

Whole blood was collected in K2EDTA tubes by collaborating institutions according to the institutions' own protocols. For TCRbeta analysis, collaborators shipped samples in one of three forms: frozen whole blood, isolated PBMCs, or DNA extracted from either of those sample types. A note on this clone: The antigen it recognizes is unknown. Per-base quality was not reported, and no clone a single base away is much larger than it.

V and J are trimmed by 5 bases and 7 bases, and the gene matches miss 3 bases of the junction. Counted from cysteine to phenylalanine, this CDR3 has 12 amino acids. Just CDR3 DNA is preserved here, 36 bases in frame from base 1. Recombination connected TRBV12-3 or TRBV12-4 to TRBJ1-2; TRBD1 lines up with 8 middle nucleotides. The sequencing sample was made of peripheral blood. This TCR was recovered from a man between 35 and 55 years old with acute or convalescent COVID-19. The CDR3 here reads CASSRTGFGYTF. In nucleotide form, the sequence is TGTGCCAGCAGTCGGACAGGGTTTGGCTACACCTTC.